This is a list of T cell receptor beta chains from one sample in a study of response to subunit inactivated influenza vaccine. MiXCR, run by TCRdb on the RT-PCR reads, gives a single entry per CDR3 protein. The table includes about 520,000 distinct CDR3 sequences, approximately 10% detected once. Sequences were derived from PBMCs from blood, sampled about 40 days after vaccination. The receptors derive from a man between 50 and 59 years old who received an inactivated influenza vaccine. CDR3s include the opening cysteine and the closing phenylalanine or tryptophan. Fields, in order: clone size, D gene, J gene, V gene, CDR3 DNA, CDR3 protein. The D gene is left open where the match is weak. Clone size, where shown, is once, few, many, or a class for clones that have expanded.

abundance: many; d_gene: -; j_gene: TRBJ2-1; v_gene: TRBV18; CDR3nt: TGTGCCAGCTCACCACTCCTAGTAGGGACCTACAATGAGCAGTTCTTC; CDR3aa: CASSPLLVGTYNEQFF
abundance: few; d_gene: -; j_gene: TRBJ2-1; v_gene: TRBV9; CDR3nt: TGTGCCAGCAGCGAAACAGGTTTGACCCACAATGAGCAGTTCTTC; CDR3aa: CASSETGLTHNEQFF
abundance: few; d_gene: TRBD2; j_gene: TRBJ2-7; v_gene: TRBV12-3/TRBV12-4; CDR3nt: TGTGCCAGCAGTTTAATGCTAGCGGGGGGTCACGAGCAGTACTTC; CDR3aa: CASSLMLAGGHEQYF
abundance: many; d_gene: -; j_gene: TRBJ2-7; v_gene: TRBV6-1; CDR3nt: TGTGCCAGCAGAAGTAGTCGGCGGAGACCCTACGAGCAGTACTTC; CDR3aa: CASRSSRRRPYEQYF
abundance: few; d_gene: TRBD1; j_gene: TRBJ2-5; v_gene: TRBV5-1; CDR3nt: TGCGCCAGCAGCATGACAGGGGATGTATCTCAGTACTTC; CDR3aa: CASSMTGDVSQYF
abundance: -; d_gene: TRBD1; j_gene: TRBJ2-1; v_gene: TRBV7-9; CDR3nt: TGTGCCAGCAGCGAAACACCGGGACAGGGGGCAAATGAGCAGTTCTTC; CDR3aa: CASSETPGQGANEQFF
abundance: -; d_gene: -; j_gene: TRBJ2-7; v_gene: TRBV14; CDR3nt: TGTGCCAGCAGCCAAAACGGTCCCTACGAGCAGTACTTC; CDR3aa: CASSQNGPYEQYF
abundance: -; d_gene: TRBD1; j_gene: TRBJ2-5; v_gene: TRBV4-3; CDR3nt: TGCGCCAGCAGCCTGGATTGGACAGGTATACAAGAGACCCAGTACTTC; CDR3aa: CASSLDWTGIQETQYF
abundance: few; d_gene: TRBD1; j_gene: TRBJ2-7; v_gene: TRBV6-5; CDR3nt: TGTGCCAGCAGTTTGACAGGGATCGGTCTCTACGAGCAGTACTTC; CDR3aa: CASSLTGIGLYEQYF
abundance: few; d_gene: TRBD2; j_gene: TRBJ2-1; v_gene: TRBV7-8; CDR3nt: TGTGCCAGCTGTCGTCTAGCGGAGTCCTACAATGAGCAGTTCTTC; CDR3aa: CASCRLAESYNEQFF
abundance: -; d_gene: -; j_gene: TRBJ2-1; v_gene: TRBV5-1; CDR3nt: TGCGCCAGCAGCTACACCGGACTGGACTACAATGAGCAGTTCTTC; CDR3aa: CASSYTGLDYNEQFF
abundance: few; d_gene: -; j_gene: TRBJ2-1; v_gene: TRBV24-1; CDR3nt: TGTGCCACCAGTGATCCCGGGACAAACTCCTACAATGAGCAGTTCTTC; CDR3aa: CATSDPGTNSYNEQFF
abundance: few; d_gene: -; j_gene: TRBJ1-1; v_gene: TRBV5-1; CDR3nt: TGCGCCAGCAGCACGGGATCTATGGCGAACACTGAAGCTTTCTTT; CDR3aa: CASSTGSMANTEAFF
abundance: many; d_gene: -; j_gene: TRBJ2-1; v_gene: TRBV12-3/TRBV12-4; CDR3nt: TGTGCCAGCAGTTTGGCTCTGGGGGGCAATGAGCAGTTCTTC; CDR3aa: CASSLALGGNEQFF
abundance: -; d_gene: -; j_gene: TRBJ2-5; v_gene: TRBV4-3; CDR3nt: TGCGCCAGCAGCCAGGACTTGATGTACCAAGAGACCCAGTACTTC; CDR3aa: CASSQDLMYQETQYF
abundance: few; d_gene: -; j_gene: TRBJ2-3; v_gene: TRBV20-1; CDR3nt: TGCAGTGCACCGCCGGCAGTGCAAAACACAGATACGCAGTATTTT; CDR3aa: CSAPPAVQNTDTQYF
abundance: -; d_gene: TRBD1; j_gene: TRBJ2-1; v_gene: TRBV12-3/TRBV12-4; CDR3nt: TGTGCCAGCCAAAAAGAGGGAGGACAGGGATCCTACAATGAGCAGTTCTTC; CDR3aa: CASQKEGGQGSYNEQFF
abundance: many; d_gene: -; j_gene: TRBJ2-5; v_gene: TRBV5-1; CDR3nt: TGCGCCAGCAGCTTCTCCCTCCCAGGAACCCGGGGGACCCAGTACTTC; CDR3aa: CASSFSLPGTRGTQYF
abundance: few; d_gene: -; j_gene: TRBJ1-2; v_gene: TRBV6-2/TRBV6-3; CDR3nt: TGTGCCAGCAGACTAATCCAGGGTAACTATGGCTACACCTTC; CDR3aa: CASRLIQGNYGYTF
abundance: many; d_gene: TRBD2; j_gene: TRBJ2-2; v_gene: TRBV29-1; CDR3nt: TGCAGCGTACTAGCGGGAGCGGGCACCGGGGAGCTGTTTTTT; CDR3aa: CSVLAGAGTGELFF
abundance: -; d_gene: TRBD1; j_gene: TRBJ2-1; v_gene: TRBV6-5; CDR3nt: TGTGCCAGCAAACAGGGGGCCCATGAGCAGCTCTTC; CDR3aa: CASKQGAHEQLF
abundance: many; d_gene: TRBD1; j_gene: TRBJ2-5; v_gene: TRBV5-5; CDR3nt: TGTGCCAGCAGCTTCGCTCCTACAGGGGGACGAGAGACCCAGTACTTC; CDR3aa: CASSFAPTGGRETQYF
abundance: -; d_gene: TRBD2; j_gene: TRBJ2-7; v_gene: TRBV11-2; CDR3nt: TGTGCCAGCAGCTCTGGGACTAGCGGATACTACGAGCAGTACTTC; CDR3aa: CASSSGTSGYYEQYF
abundance: -; d_gene: -; j_gene: TRBJ2-1; v_gene: TRBV7-3; CDR3nt: TGTGCCAGCAGCCACGGGCGGGGCGGGGTCAATGAGCAGTTCTTC; CDR3aa: CASSHGRGGVNEQFF
abundance: few; d_gene: TRBD1; j_gene: TRBJ1-3; v_gene: TRBV27; CDR3nt: TGTGCCAGCAGTTTTGACAGGGACTCTGGAAACACCATATATTTT; CDR3aa: CASSFDRDSGNTIYF
abundance: -; d_gene: TRBD1; j_gene: TRBJ2-5; v_gene: TRBV6-1; CDR3nt: TGTGCCAGCAGGAACAGGGGTTCGGGAGAGACCCAGTACTTC; CDR3aa: CASRNRGSGETQYF
abundance: many; d_gene: -; j_gene: TRBJ2-1; v_gene: TRBV5-1; CDR3nt: TGCGCCAGCAGCTTGGGTTCTACCAAAGGGGAGCAGTTCTTC; CDR3aa: CASSLGSTKGEQFF
abundance: few; d_gene: -; j_gene: TRBJ1-1; v_gene: TRBV28; CDR3nt: TGTGCCAGCAGTTTGGGGCTCAGGACTGAAGCTTTCTTT; CDR3aa: CASSLGLRTEAFF
abundance: many; d_gene: TRBD2; j_gene: TRBJ2-1; v_gene: TRBV20-1; CDR3nt: TGCAGTGCTAGCCCAATTAGCGGGAGCTCCTACAATGAGCAGTTCTTC; CDR3aa: CSASPISGSSYNEQFF